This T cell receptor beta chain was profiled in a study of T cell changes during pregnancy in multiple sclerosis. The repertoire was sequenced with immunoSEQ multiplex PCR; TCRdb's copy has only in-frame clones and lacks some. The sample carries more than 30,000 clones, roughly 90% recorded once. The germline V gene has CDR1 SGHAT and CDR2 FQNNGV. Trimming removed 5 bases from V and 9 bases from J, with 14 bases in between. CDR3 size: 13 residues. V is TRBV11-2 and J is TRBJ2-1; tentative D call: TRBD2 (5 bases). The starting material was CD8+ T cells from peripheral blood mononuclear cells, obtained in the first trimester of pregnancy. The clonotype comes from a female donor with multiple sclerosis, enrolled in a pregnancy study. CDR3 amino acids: CASSRGPTTEQFF. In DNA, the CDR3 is TGTGCCAGCAGCCGGGGTCCTACAACTGAGCAGTTCTTC.